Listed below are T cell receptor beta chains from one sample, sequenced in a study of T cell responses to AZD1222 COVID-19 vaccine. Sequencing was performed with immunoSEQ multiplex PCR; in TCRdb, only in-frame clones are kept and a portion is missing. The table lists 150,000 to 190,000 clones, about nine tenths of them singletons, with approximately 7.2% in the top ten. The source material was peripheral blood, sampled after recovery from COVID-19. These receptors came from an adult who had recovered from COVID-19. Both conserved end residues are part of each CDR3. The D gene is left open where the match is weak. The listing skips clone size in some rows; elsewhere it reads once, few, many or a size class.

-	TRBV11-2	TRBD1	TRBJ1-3	CASSPLDRGLAGNTIYF	TGTGCCAGCAGCCCCCTGGACAGGGGGTTAGCGGGAAACACCATATATTTT
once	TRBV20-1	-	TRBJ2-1	CSASPSGTKKQFF	TGCAGTGCTAGTCCCTCCGGGACCAAAAAGCAGTTCTTC
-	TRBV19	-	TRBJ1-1	CASIVGGNTEAFF	TGTGCCAGTATAGTCGGAGGGAACACTGAAGCTTTCTTT
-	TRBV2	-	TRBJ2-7	CASRGSPRGEQYF	TGTGCCAGCAGAGGGTCCCCCCGAGGCGAGCAGTACTTC
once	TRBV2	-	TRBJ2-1	CASSQEAGSDEQFF	TGTGCCAGCAGTCAGGAGGCGGGTTCCGATGAGCAGTTCTTC
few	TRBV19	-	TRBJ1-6	CASSLRGGSRDSPLHF	TGTGCCAGTAGTCTCCGGGGTGGTAGTCGGGATTCACCCCTCCACTTT
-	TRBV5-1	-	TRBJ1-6	CASSLEGGFNSPLHF	TGCGCCAGCAGCTTGGAAGGGGGGTTTAATTCACCCCTCCACTTT
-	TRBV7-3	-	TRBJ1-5	CASSPDPGGQPQHF	TGTGCCAGCAGCCCCGATCCGGGGGGGCAGCCCCAGCATTTT
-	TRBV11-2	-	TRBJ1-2	CASSLGSGDFHYGYTF	TGTGCCAGCAGCTTGGGGAGCGGGGACTTTCACTATGGCTACACCTTC
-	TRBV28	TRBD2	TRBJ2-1	CASSLLAGSREQFF	TGTGCCAGCAGTTTACTAGCGGGAAGCCGCGAGCAGTTCTTC
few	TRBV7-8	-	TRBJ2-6	CASSLVDSSGANVLTF	TGTGCCAGCAGCTTGGTCGACAGCTCTGGGGCCAACGTCCTGACTTTC
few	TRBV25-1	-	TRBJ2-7	CASSEGQTYEQYF	TGTGCCAGCAGTGAGGGACAAACCTACGAGCAGTACTTC
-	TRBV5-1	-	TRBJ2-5	CASSLNVGEYETQYF	TGCGCCAGCAGCTTGAACGTGGGGGAGTATGAGACCCAGTACTTC
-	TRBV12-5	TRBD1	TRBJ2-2	CASVRTGGYGGELFF	TGTGCTAGTGTCAGGACAGGGGGATATGGCGGGGAGCTGTTTTTT
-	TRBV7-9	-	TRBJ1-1	CASSSWAVGSTEAFF	TGTGCCAGCAGCTCATGGGCCGTGGGCAGCACTGAAGCTTTCTTT
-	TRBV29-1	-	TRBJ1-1	CSVEVGGMGTEAFF	TGCAGCGTTGAAGTCGGGGGCATGGGCACTGAAGCTTTCTTT
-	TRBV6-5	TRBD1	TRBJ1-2	CASRLGKDRDYGYTF	TGTGCCAGCAGATTGGGGAAGGACAGGGACTATGGCTACACCTTC
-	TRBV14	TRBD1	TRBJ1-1	CASSRQGFTEAFF	TGTGCCAGCAGCCGACAGGGGTTCACTGAAGCTTTCTTT
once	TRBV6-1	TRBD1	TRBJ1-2	CASSEYRTGGRNYGYTF	TGTGCCAGCAGTGAATACCGGACAGGGGGCAGAAACTATGGCTACACCTTC
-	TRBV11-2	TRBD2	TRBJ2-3	CASSLRLAGTSTGTDTQYF	TGTGCCAGCAGCTTACGGCTAGCGGGTACCTCGACTGGCACAGATACGCAGTATTTT
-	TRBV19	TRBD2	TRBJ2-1	CASSTRNTGGLDNEQFF	TGTGCCAGTAGTACACGGAACACGGGGGGGCTTGACAATGAGCAGTTCTTC
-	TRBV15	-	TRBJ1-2	CATAPGGATYGYTF	TGTGCCACCGCCCCTGGGGGGGCGACCTATGGCTACACCTTC
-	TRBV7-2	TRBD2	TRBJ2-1	CASSSSGTSGYNEQFF	TGTGCCAGCAGCTCTTCCGGGACTAGCGGATACAATGAGCAGTTCTTC